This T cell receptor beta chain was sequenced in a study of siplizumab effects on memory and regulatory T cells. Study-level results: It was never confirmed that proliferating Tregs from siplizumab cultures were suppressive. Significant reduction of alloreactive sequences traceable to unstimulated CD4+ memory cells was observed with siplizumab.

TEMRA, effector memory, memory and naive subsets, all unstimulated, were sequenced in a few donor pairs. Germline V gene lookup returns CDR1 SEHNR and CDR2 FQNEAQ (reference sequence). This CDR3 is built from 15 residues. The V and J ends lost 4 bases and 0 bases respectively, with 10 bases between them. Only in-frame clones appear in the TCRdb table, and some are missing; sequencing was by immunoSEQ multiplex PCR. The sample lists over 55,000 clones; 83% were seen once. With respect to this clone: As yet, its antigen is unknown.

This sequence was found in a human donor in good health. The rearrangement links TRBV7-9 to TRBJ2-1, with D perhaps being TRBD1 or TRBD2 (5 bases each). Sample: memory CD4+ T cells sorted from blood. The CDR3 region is CASSSGTGSYNEQFF. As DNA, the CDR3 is TGTGCCAGCAGCTCCGGGACGGGCTCCTACAATGAGCAGTTCTTC.